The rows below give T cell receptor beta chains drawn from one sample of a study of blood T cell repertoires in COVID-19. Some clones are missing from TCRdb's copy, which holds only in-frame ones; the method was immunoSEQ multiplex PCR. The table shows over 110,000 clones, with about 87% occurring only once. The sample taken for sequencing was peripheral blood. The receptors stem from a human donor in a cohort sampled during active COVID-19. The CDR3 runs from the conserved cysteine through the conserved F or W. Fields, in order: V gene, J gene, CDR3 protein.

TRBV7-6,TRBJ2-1,CASTMTGGNYNEQFF
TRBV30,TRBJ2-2,CAWRQLDIGELFF
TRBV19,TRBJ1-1,CASSILSLMNTEAFF
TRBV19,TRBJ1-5,CASSSGQGGLWSNQPQHF
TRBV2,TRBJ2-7,CAREGQTTYEQYF
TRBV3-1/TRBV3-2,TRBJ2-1,CASTRGSGTVEQFF
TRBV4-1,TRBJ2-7,CASSQLPGQAAPEQYF
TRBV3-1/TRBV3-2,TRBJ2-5,CASSHRLAGGRETQYF
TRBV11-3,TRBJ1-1,CASSLDAGSTEAFF
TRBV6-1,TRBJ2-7,CASSGGQGAVSPYEQYF
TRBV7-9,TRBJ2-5,CASSSSGRETQYF
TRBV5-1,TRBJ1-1,CASRAGVSTEAFF
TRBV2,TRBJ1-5,CASGGLGSNQPQHF
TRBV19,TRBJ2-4,CASSIQTGLAKNIQYF
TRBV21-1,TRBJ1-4,CASSKALLVEEKLFF
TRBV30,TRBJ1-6,CAWSVQDQAPLHF
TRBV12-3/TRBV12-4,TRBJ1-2,CASSITGGFGYTF
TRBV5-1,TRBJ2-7,CASSPVFTGGSYEQYF
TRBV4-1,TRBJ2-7,CASSQDPGTGRYEQYF
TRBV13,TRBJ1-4,CASSYGTGGEKLFF
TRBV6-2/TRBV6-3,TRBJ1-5,CASSRPRQGAGQPQHF
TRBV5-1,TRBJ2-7,CASSLKNRRGYEQYF
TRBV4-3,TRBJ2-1,CASSQRLAGFYNEQFF
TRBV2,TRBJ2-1,CATSDRDSYNEQFF
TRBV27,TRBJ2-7,CASRRESRYEQYF
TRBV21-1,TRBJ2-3,CASSKEGQADPSTDTQYF
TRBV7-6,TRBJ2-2,CASSLELGGSLTGELFF
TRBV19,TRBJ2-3,CASSVGTSGGTDTQYF
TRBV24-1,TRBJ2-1,CATSDNRQGYNEQFF